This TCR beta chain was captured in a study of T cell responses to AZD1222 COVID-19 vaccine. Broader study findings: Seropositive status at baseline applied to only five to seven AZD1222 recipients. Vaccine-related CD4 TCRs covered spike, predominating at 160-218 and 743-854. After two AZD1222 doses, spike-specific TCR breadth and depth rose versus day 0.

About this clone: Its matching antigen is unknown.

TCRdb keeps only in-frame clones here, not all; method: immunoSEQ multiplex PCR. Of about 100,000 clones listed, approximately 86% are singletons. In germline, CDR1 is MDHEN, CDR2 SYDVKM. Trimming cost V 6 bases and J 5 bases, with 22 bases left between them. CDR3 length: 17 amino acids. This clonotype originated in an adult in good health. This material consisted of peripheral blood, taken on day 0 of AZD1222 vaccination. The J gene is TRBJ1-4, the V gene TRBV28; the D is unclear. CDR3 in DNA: TGTGCCAGCAGCCCTTACCCCGTTAGCGGCCACAATGAAAAACTGTTTTTT. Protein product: CASSPYPVSGHNEKLFF.